This is a list of T cell receptor beta chains from one sample in a study of OX40 agonist ivuxolimab in advanced cancers. TCRdb keeps only in-frame clones here, not all; method: immunoSEQ multiplex PCR. The profile shows around 71,000 clones, approximately 90% of them singletons. The source was CD4+ or CD8+ T cells sorted from blood, collected in a trial of the OX40 agonist ivuxolimab. The receptor set was obtained from an adult with an advanced solid tumor such as melanoma, head and neck, liver or kidney cancer. CDR3s include the opening cysteine and the closing phenylalanine or tryptophan. D genes are given only for firm matches. Size values are once, few and many counts, or a class for expanded clones, and some rows have none.

clone size	V gene	J gene	D gene	CDR3 DNA	CDR3 protein
.	TRBV4-2	TRBJ1-4	TRBD1	TGTGCCAGCAGCCAAGACCTCCTAGGGGGCGGAAAACTGTTTTTT	CASSQDLLGGGKLFF
.	TRBV7-3	TRBJ2-1	.	TGTGCCAGCAGCTTATCTCCGGGAGTTGAGCAGTTCTTC	CASSLSPGVEQFF
.	TRBV5-4	TRBJ2-7	TRBD2	TGTGCCAGCAGCTCGGGACTAGCGGGAGATTACGAGCAGTACTTC	CASSSGLAGDYEQYF
few	TRBV28	TRBJ1-3	.	TGTGCCAGCCTGACAGGCTCTGGAAACACCATATATTTT	CASLTGSGNTIYF
.	TRBV5-4	TRBJ1-1	.	TGTGCCAGCAGTGAGGGGGGGGCGAACACTGAAGCTTTCTTT	CASSEGGANTEAFF
.	TRBV6-4	TRBJ2-6	.	TGTGCCAGCAAGGGGGGTCCTGGGGCCAACGTCCTGACTTTC	CASKGGPGANVLTF
.	TRBV19	TRBJ2-1	TRBD2	TGTGCCAGTAGTCTTCTAGCGGACAATGAGCAGTTCTTC	CASSLLADNEQFF
.	TRBV5-5	TRBJ1-1	.	TGTGCCAGCACCAGAGGTGGGACGGTGAGGGTTGTATCTGAAGCTTTCTTT	CASTRGGTVRVVSEAFF
few	TRBV7-2	TRBJ2-5	.	TGTGCCAGCAGCTTAATTTCGGTAGTTCGAGAGACCCAGTACTTC	CASSLISVVRETQYF
once	TRBV5-5	TRBJ1-2	.	TGTGCCAGCAGCCCGGATACGCTTAACTATGGCTACACCTTC	CASSPDTLNYGYTF
.	TRBV5-3	TRBJ2-5	.	TGTGCCAGAAGCCTGGGGGGAGTGGTAGAGACCCAGTACTTC	CARSLGGVVETQYF
once	TRBV5-1	TRBJ1-4	TRBD1	TGCGCCAGCAGCTTGGAGGGACAGGGAAATGAAAAACTGTTTTTT	CASSLEGQGNEKLFF
once	TRBV4-1	TRBJ2-1	.	TGCGCCAGCAGCCAAGAGGGGCGGGGCGGCCTAATACACAATGAGCAGTTCTTC	CASSQEGRGGLIHNEQFF
.	TRBV28	TRBJ2-3	.	TGTGCCAGCAGTTTTGGCAGACAGGCCGGCACAGATACGCAGTATTTT	CASSFGRQAGTDTQYF
.	TRBV19	TRBJ1-2	.	TGTGCCAGTAGGGGCCCTCGGCCCGACGCCAACTATGGCTACACCTTC	CASRGPRPDANYGYTF
.	TRBV4-3	TRBJ1-1	.	TGCGCCAGCAGCCAAGACAGTAAGACTGAAGCTTTCTTT	CASSQDSKTEAFF
once	TRBV7-2	TRBJ1-2	.	TGTGCCAGCAGCTTAGGCCAAAACTATGGCTACACCTTC	CASSLGQNYGYTF
.	TRBV18	TRBJ2-2	.	TGTGCCAGCTCACAGGGGGTATCCGGGGAGCTGTTTTTT	CASSQGVSGELFF